This T cell receptor (beta chain) was obtained from a study of CD8 T cell repertoires and HIV-1 epitope variants. Turning to the study itself: Separate wells received one of Twenty-five Gag or Nef variant peptides. Study-wide points: Only beta chains were identified, marking proliferation to antigen, not function. About 10 antigen-specific TCR beta clonotypes were found; roughly 6 seemed cross-reactive to variants.

The method was immunoSEQ multiplex PCR; TCRdb's version includes in-frame clones alone and lacks a portion of them. Of some 3,000 clones in the sample, nearly 70% were seen once. In this sample, this clone turned up a few times. Its matching antigen is unknown. CDR1 and CDR2 (germline): SGHTA, FQGNSA. The V gene end was trimmed by 5 bases and the J gene end by 6 bases; junction bases not matched to a gene: 6. CDR3 length equals 13 residues. This receptor was taken from a male donor with HIV. The sequenced material came from cultured CD8+ T cells derived from PBMCs. The V and J genes are TRBV7-2 and TRBJ1-1; 7 bases line up with TRBD1. In nucleotides, the CDR3 is TGTGCCAGCAGCCAGGGGGGCGGATCTGAAGCTTTCTTT. Translation: CASSQGGGSEAFF.